One sample yielded the 8 T cell receptor beta chains listed below, sequenced in a study of STAT5B mutations in CD4+ large granular lymphocyte leukemia. Profiled with immunoSEQ multiplex PCR; TCRdb holds only in-frame clones, not every one. This table has tens of thousands of clones, less than 80% appearing once. Sequencing was performed on CD4+ T cells from blood buffy coats. The receptors originated from a human donor in good health.

The chain carries TRBV28 and TRBJ2-4; D uncertain. Germline lookup yields CDR1 MDHEN and CDR2 SYDVKM. The CDR3 totals 13 residues. Trimming shortened V by 6 bases and J by 7 bases, and 13 bases separated the two germline ends. CDR3 nucleotides: TGTGCCAGCAGGCCAGCGTTGGGGAACATTCAGTACTTC. Translation: CASRPALGNIQYF. The full variable domain, completed using reference TRBV28 and TRBJ2-4, is DVKVTQSSRYLVKRTGEKVFLECVQDMDHENMFWYRQDPGLGLRLIYFSYDVKMKEKGDIPEGYSVSREKKERFSLILESASTNQTSMYLCASRPALGNIQYFGAGTRLSVL.

This sequence joins TRBV6-5 and TRBJ2-3, with 8 bases that match TRBD2. The V gene end was trimmed by 6 bases and the J gene end by 4 bases; junction bases not matched to a gene: 6. Germline CDR1 reads MNHEY; CDR2 reads SVGAGI. The CDR3 spans 14 residues. CDR3 residues: CASSTTRGADTQYF. The CDR3 DNA reads as TGTGCCAGCAGCACGACGCGGGGGGCAGATACGCAGTATTTT.

The chain joins TRBV6-1 to TRBJ2-3; TRBD1 or TRBD2 may be the D gene (6 bases each). The germline V and J ends were trimmed by 6 bases and 2 bases, with 15 bases remaining between them. CDR1 and CDR2 from the germline V gene are MNHNS and SASEGT. The CDR3 loop spans 15 amino acids. Written as DNA, the CDR3 is TGTGCCAGCAGCTTCGGGGGCGGCTCCACAGATACGCAGTATTTT. Its translation: CASSFGGGSTDTQYF.

The chain couples TRBV9 to TRBJ2-6, with D possibly being TRBD1 (6 bases). The V and J ends lost 3 bases and 0 bases respectively, with 10 bases between them. From germline, CDR1 is SGDLS and CDR2 YYNGEE. The CDR3 covers 16 residues. The CDR3 DNA sequence: TGTGCCAGCAGCGGGGGACATCGCTCTGGGGCCAACGTCCTGACTTTC. Protein: CASSGGHRSGANVLTF.

The rearrangement links TRBV10-3 to TRBJ2-2, with D uncertain. This CDR3 contains 12 residues. The germline gives CDR1 ENHRY, CDR2 SYGVKD. Trimming took 5 bases from V and 7 from J, leaving 8 bases between them. CDR3 DNA: TGTGCCATCAGTCTTTGGAACGGGGAGCTGTTTTTT. Its protein product is CAISLWNGELFF.

This clone has a single count. The chain combines TRBV6-1 with TRBJ1-2; possibly TRBD1 for D (5 bases). This CDR3 spans 15 amino acids. Germline V gene data show CDR1 as MNHNS and CDR2 as SASEGT. V was shortened by 2 bases and J by 6 bases, with 16 bases between the two germline ends. This CDR3 is CASSESGARGNGYTF. Here the CDR3 DNA reads TGTGCCAGCAGTGAAAGTGGGGCGCGTGGCAATGGCTACACCTTC.

The rearrangement joins TRBV18 to TRBJ1-2; no reliable D call. The V end lost 2 bases, the J end lost 2 bases, and 9 bases lay between the germline ends. There are 14 residues in the CDR3. The V gene's germline CDR1 is KGHSH and CDR2 LQKENI. This CDR3 reads CASSPENTNYGYTF. CDR3 DNA sequence: TGTGCCAGCTCACCAGAGAACACAAACTATGGCTACACCTTC.

The genes are TRBV2 and TRBJ2-3; 7 nucleotides match TRBD2. The CDR3 runs 14 residues. Trimming removed 9 bases from V and 2 bases from J; junction bases left unmatched: 8. Germline loops: CDR1 SNHLY, CDR2 FYNNEI. The CDR3 nucleotides read TGTGCCAGAGCCTCCAGCGGGGACACAGATACGCAGTATTTT. This sequence encodes CARASSGDTDTQYF. Full variable domain (rest looked up from reference TRBV2 and TRBJ2-3): EPEVTQTPSHQVTQMGQEVILRCVPISNHLYFYWYRQILGQKVEFLVSFYNNEISEKSEIFDDQFSVERPDGSNFTLKIRSTKLEDSAMYFCARASSGDTDTQYFGPGTRLTVL.